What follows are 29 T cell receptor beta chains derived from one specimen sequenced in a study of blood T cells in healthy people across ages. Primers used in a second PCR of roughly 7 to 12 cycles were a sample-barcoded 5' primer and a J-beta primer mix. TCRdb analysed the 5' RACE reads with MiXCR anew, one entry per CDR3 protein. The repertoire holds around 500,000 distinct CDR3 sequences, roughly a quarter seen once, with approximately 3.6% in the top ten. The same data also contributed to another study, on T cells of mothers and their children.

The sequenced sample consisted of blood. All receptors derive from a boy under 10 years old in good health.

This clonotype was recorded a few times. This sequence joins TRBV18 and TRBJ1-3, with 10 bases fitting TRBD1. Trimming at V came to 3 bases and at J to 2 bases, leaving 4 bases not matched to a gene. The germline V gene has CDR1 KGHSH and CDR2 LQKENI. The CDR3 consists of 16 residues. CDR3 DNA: TGTGCCAGCTCACCGATGGGACAGGGGACTGGAAACACCATATATTTT. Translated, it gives CASSPMGQGTGNTIYF.

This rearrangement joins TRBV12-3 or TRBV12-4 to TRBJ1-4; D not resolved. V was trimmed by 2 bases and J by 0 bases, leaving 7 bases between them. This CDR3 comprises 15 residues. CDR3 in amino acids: CASSLSSTTNEKLFF. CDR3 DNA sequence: TGTGCCAGCAGTTTATCGAGTACAACTAATGAAAAACTGTTTTTT.

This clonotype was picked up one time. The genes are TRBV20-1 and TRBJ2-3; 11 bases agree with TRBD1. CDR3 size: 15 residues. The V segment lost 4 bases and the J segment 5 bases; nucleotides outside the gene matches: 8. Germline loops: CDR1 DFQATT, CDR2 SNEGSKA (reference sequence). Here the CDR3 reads CSANPGTGGGDTQYF. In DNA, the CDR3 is TGCAGTGCTAATCCCGGGACAGGGGGTGGAGATACGCAGTATTTT.

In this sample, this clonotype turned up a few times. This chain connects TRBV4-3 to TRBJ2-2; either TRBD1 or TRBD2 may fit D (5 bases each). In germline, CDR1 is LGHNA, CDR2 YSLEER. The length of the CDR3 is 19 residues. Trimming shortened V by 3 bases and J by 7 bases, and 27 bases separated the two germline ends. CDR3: CASSHPPGNRKWLSGELFF. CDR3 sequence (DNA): TGCGCCAGCAGCCACCCCCCGGGGAACAGGAAGTGGCTCAGCGGGGAGCTGTTTTTT.

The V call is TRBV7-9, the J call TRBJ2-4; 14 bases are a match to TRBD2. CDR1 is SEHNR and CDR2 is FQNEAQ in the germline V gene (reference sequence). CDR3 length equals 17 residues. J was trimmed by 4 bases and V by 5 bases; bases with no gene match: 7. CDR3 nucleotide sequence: TGTGCCAGCAGCCTAGGGACTAGCGGGAGCGCTAAAAACATTCAGTACTTC. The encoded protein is CASSLGTSGSAKNIQYF.

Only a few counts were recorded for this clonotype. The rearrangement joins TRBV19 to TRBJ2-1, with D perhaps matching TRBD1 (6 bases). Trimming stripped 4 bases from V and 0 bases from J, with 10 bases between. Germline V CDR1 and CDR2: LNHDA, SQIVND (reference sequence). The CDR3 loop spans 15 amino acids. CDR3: CASSRDTASYNEQFF. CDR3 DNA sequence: TGTGCCAGTAGTAGGGACACCGCCTCCTACAATGAGCAGTTCTTC.

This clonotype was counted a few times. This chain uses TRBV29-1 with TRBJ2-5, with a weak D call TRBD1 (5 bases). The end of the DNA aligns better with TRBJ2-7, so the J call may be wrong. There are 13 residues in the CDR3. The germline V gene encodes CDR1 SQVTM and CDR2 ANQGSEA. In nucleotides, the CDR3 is TGCAGCGTTGAGATGACAGATGACTACGAGCAGTACTTC. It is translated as CSVEMTDDYEQYF.

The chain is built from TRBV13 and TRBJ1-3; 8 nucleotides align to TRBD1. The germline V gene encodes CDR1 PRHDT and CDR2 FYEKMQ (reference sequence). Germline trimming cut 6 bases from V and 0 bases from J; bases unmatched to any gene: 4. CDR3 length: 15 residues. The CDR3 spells CASRRDRNSGNTIYF. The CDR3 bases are TGTGCCAGCAGAAGGGACAGGAACTCTGGAAACACCATATATTTT.

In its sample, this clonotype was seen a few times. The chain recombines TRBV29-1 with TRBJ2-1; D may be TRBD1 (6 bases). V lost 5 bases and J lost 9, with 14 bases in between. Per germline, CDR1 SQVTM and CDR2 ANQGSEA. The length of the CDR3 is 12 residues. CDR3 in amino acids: CSVSQGEGEQFF. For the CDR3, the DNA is TGCAGCGTTTCACAGGGAGAGGGTGAGCAGTTCTTC.

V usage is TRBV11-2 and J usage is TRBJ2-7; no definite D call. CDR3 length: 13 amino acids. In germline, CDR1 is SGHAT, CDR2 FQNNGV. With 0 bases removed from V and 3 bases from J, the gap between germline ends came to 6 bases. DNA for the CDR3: TGTGCCAGCAGCTTAGACCCAGACTACGAGCAGTACTTC. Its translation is CASSLDPDYEQYF.

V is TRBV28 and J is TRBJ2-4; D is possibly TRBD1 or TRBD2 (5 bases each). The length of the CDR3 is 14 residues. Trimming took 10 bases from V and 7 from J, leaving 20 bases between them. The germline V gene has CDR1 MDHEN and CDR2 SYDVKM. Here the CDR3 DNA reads TGTGCCATTCAAACCGGGACCTCGAGGAACATTCAGTACTTC. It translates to CAIQTGTSRNIQYF. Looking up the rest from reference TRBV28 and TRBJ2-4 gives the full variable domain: DVKVTQSSRYLVKRTGEKVFLECVQDMDHENMFWYRQDPGLGLRLIYFSYDVKMKEKGDIPEGYSVSREKKERFSLILESASTNQTSMYLCAIQTGTSRNIQYFGAGTRLSVL.

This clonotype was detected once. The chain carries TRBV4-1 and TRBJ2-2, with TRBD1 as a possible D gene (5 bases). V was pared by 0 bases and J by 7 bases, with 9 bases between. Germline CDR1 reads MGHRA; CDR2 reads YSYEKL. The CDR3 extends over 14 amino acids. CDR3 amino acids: CASSQDQGIGELFF. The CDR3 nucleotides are TGCGCCAGCAGCCAAGATCAGGGAATCGGGGAGCTGTTTTTT.

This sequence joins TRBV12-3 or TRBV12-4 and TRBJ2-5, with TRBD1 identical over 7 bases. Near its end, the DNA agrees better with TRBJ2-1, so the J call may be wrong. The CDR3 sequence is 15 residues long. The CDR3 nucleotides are TGTGCCAGCAGCCCAGACAGGGTTCGAGGGGGAGAGCAGTTCTTC. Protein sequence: CASSPDRVRGGEQFF.

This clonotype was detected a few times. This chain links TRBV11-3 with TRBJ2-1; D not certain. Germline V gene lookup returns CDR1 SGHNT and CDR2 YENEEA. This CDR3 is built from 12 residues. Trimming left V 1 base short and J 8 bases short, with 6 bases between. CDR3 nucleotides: TGTGCCAGCAGCTTAGGGTTCGATGAGCAGTTCTTC. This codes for CASSLGFDEQFF.

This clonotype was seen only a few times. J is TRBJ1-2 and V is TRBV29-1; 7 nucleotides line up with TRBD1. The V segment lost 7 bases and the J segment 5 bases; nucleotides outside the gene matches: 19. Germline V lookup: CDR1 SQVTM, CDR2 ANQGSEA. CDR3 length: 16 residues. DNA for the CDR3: TGCAGCGCCCACAGCGGTCAGGGGGTTGATTTGTATGGCTACACCTTC. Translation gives CSAHSGQGVDLYGYTF.

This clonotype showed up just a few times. The CDR3 nucleotides are TGTGCCAGCAGTACCCGGACCTTCTACGAGCAGTACTTC. This codes for CASSTRTFYEQYF. The chain uses TRBV28 and TRBJ2-7; D uncertain. The germline V gene encodes CDR1 MDHEN and CDR2 SYDVKM. Trimming took 5 bases from V and 3 from J, leaving 11 bases between them. The CDR3 is 13 amino acids.

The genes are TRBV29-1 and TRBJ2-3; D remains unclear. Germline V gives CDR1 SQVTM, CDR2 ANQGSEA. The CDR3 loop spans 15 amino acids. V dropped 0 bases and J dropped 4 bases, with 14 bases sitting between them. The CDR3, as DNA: TGCAGCGTTGAAGATTATGGGAAGTACGCAGATACGCAGTATTTT. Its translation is CSVEDYGKYADTQYF.

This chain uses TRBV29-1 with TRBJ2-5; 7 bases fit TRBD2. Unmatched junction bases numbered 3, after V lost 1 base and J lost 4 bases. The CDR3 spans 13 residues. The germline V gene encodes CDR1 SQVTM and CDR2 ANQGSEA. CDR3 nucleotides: TGCAGCGTTGAAGGGACTAGTGGAGAGACCCAGTACTTC. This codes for CSVEGTSGETQYF. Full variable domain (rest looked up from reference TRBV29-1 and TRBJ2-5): SAVISQKPSRDICQRGTSLTIQCQVDSQVTMMFWYRQQPGQSLTLIATANQGSEATYESGFVIDKFPISRPNLTFSTLTVSNMSPEDSSIYLCSVEGTSGETQYFGPGTRLLVL.

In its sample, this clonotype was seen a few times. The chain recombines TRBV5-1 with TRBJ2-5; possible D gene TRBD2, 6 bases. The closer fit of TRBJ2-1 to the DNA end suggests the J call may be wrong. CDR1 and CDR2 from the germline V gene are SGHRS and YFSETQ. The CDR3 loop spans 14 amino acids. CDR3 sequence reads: CASSAGPRGHEQFF. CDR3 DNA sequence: TGCGCCAGCAGCGCGGGACCTCGCGGGCATGAGCAGTTCTTC.

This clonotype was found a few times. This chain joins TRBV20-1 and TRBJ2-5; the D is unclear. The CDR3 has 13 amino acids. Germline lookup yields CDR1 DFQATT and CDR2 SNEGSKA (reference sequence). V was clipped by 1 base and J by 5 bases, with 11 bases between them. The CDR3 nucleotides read TGCAGTGCTAGAGGTGGATCCCGGGAGACCCAGTACTTC. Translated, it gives CSARGGSRETQYF.

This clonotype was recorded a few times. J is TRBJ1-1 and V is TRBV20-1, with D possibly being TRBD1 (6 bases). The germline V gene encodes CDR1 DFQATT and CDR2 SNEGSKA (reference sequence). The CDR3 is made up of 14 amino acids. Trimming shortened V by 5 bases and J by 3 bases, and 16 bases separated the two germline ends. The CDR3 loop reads CSAALGQRYTEAFF. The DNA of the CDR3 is TGCAGTGCTGCCTTAGGACAGCGTTACACTGAAGCTTTCTTT.

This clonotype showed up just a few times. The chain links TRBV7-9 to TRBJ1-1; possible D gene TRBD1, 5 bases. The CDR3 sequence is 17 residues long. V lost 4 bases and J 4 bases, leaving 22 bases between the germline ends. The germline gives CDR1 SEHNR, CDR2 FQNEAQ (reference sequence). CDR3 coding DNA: TGTGCCAGCAGCTCACCGACCCGGACAAGAAGGAGCACTGAAGCTTTCTTT. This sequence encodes CASSSPTRTRRSTEAFF.

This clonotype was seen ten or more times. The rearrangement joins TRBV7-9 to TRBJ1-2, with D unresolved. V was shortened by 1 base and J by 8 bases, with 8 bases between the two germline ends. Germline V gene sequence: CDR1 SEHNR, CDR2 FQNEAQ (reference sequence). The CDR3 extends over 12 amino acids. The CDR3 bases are TGTGCCAGCAGCTTAGATATCGGAGGCTACACCTTC. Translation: CASSLDIGGYTF.

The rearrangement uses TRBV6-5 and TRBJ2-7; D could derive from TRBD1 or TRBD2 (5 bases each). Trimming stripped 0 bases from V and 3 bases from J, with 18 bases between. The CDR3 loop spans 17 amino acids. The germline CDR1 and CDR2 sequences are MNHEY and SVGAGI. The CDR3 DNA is TGTGCCAGCAGTTACTCGAGGGTTGACAGCACTAACTACGAGCAGTACTTC. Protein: CASSYSRVDSTNYEQYF.

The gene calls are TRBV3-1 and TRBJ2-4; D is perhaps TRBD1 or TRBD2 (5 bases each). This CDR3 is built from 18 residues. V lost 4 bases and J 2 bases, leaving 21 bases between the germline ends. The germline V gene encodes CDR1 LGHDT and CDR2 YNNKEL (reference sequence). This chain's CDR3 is CASSLLQGEGWTKNIQYF. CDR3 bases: TGTGCCAGCAGCCTCCTTCAGGGAGAGGGTTGGACCAAAAACATTCAGTACTTC.

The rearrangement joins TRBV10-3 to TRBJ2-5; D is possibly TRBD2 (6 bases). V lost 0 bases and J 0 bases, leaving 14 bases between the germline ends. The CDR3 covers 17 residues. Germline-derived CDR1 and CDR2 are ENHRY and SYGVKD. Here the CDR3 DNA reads TGTGCCATCAGTGAGTCAAGAACTAGCTGGTACCAAGAGACCCAGTACTTC. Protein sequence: CAISESRTSWYQETQYF.

The CDR3 coding sequence is TGTGCCAGCAGTCGGCCCGGGGGGGCGAACACCGGGGAGCTGTTTTTT. This gives the protein CASSRPGGANTGELFF. The J gene is TRBJ2-2, the V gene TRBV6-2 or TRBV6-3; 8 nucleotides line up with TRBD2. This CDR3 contains 16 residues. Germline CDR1 reads MNHEY; CDR2 reads SVGEGT. V lost 5 bases to trimming and J lost 0 bases; unmatched junction nucleotides: 5.

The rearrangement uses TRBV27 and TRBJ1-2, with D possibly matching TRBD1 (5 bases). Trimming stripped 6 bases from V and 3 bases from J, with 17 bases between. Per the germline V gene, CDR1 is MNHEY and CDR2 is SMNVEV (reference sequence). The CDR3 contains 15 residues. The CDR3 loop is CASSLGGDFHYGYTF. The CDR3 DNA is TGTGCCAGCAGCCTGGGAGGGGACTTTCACTATGGCTACACCTTC.

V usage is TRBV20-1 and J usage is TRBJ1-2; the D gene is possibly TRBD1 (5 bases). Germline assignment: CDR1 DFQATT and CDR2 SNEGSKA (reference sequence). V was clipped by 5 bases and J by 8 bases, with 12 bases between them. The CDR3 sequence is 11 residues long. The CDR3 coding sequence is TGCAGTGCTTCGGGGGTAGGCGGCTACACCTTC. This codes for CSASGVGGYTF.